These T cell receptor beta chains were read from a single sample in a study of blood T cell repertoires in COVID-19. Using immunoSEQ multiplex PCR, the repertoire was profiled, and TCRdb retains in-frame clones only, with some absent. The data contain some 41,000 clones, approximately 90% of them singletons. Specimen: peripheral blood. The receptors shown here come from a woman over 75 with active COVID-19. Both conserved end residues are part of each CDR3. D genes are given only for firm matches. Not all rows give a size; the values are once, few, many and, for expanded clones, a class.

NA	once	TRBV19	TRBJ2-5	TGTGCCAGTACCGCGGGGGCCTCTCAAGGGACCCAGTACTTC	CASTAGASQGTQYF
TRBD1	once	TRBV7-9	TRBJ2-7	TGTGCCAGCAGCTTCGAGGGGGCGCTGCCCAACGAGCAGTACTTC	CASSFEGALPNEQYF
NA	NA	TRBV6-1	TRBJ2-2	TGTGCCAGCAGTGGCCCTACCTTGCGGGGAACCGGGGAGCTGTTTTTT	CASSGPTLRGTGELFF
TRBD1	NA	TRBV28	TRBJ2-1	TGTGCCAGCAGACCCCGGGACAGGGTAAAAAATGAGCAGTTCTTC	CASRPRDRVKNEQFF
TRBD1	NA	TRBV11-2	TRBJ1-6	TGTGCCAGCAGCCCGCGACAGGGGGTATCACCCCTCCACTTT	CASSPRQGVSPLHF
TRBD1	NA	TRBV5-8	TRBJ2-2	TGTGCCAGCAGCAAAAACAGGGGGCTCACCGGGGAGCTGTTTTTT	CASSKNRGLTGELFF
NA	NA	TRBV15	TRBJ1-2	TGTGCCACCAAAGGGACGGACTACGGCGGCTACACCTTC	CATKGTDYGGYTF
NA	NA	TRBV19	TRBJ1-5	TGTGCCAGTAGTACACAGATTAGCAATCAGCCCCAGCATTTT	CASSTQISNQPQHF
NA	NA	TRBV7-2	TRBJ1-1	TGTGCCAGCAATAACAGGGTCGGGAACACTGAAGCTTTCTTT	CASNNRVGNTEAFF
NA	NA	TRBV21-1	TRBJ2-7	TGTGCCAGCGAGGGAGGTTTCGAGCAGTACTTC	CASEGGFEQYF
NA	NA	TRBV20-1	TRBJ1-2	TGCAGTGCTAGTCGGGGGGGCAGACGGGATGGCTACACCTTC	CSASRGGRRDGYTF
NA	NA	TRBV4-3	TRBJ2-5	TGCGCCAGCAGCCAAGATACGAGCAGGGCAGAGACCCAGTACTTC	CASSQDTSRAETQYF
NA	NA	TRBV30	TRBJ2-4	TGTGCCTGGAGTGGGGGTTTTGCGGGTACAGAAAACATTCAGTACTTC	CAWSGGFAGTENIQYF
NA	NA	TRBV15	TRBJ1-2	TGTGCCACCAGCAGAGGGGAGGGCAGACTCTATGGCTACACCTTC	CATSRGEGRLYGYTF
NA	NA	TRBV7-9	TRBJ1-5	TGTGCCAGCAGCTTGGGCGAAAGCCAGCCCCAGCATTTT	CASSLGESQPQHF
TRBD2	NA	TRBV19	TRBJ2-7	TGTGCCAGTAGTATCCAAGCGCCTAGCGGGTGGACCTCCTACGAGCAGTACTTC	CASSIQAPSGWTSYEQYF
NA	NA	TRBV30	TRBJ1-5	TGTGCCTGGAGTGGCAGGGCAAGCAATCAGGCCCAGCATTTT	CAWSGRASNQAQHF
TRBD1	once	TRBV19	TRBJ1-5	TGTGCCAGTACGGACAGGTACAATCAGCCCCAGCATTTT	CASTDRYNQPQHF
TRBD1	NA	TRBV2	TRBJ2-5	TGTGCCAGCACCCCCGACAGGGGGCTCGGGGAGACCCAGTACTTC	CASTPDRGLGETQYF
NA	NA	TRBV19	TRBJ1-4	TGTGCCAGTAGTAGCCGTCGGGGGGTTAATGAAAAACTGTTTTTT	CASSSRRGVNEKLFF
TRBD1	NA	TRBV7-8	TRBJ1-5	TGTGCCAGCAGCTTAGGAGAGGGACAGGGGACGAAGCCCCAGCATTTT	CASSLGEGQGTKPQHF
TRBD2	NA	TRBV24-1	TRBJ2-3	TGTGCCACCAGTGGGGCGCAGCGGGGTGGTGGGGATACGCAGTATTTT	CATSGAQRGGGDTQYF
TRBD1	NA	TRBV30	TRBJ2-7	TGTGCCTGGAGTGACGGACAGGGGGCGCGCGAGCAGTACTTC	CAWSDGQGAREQYF
TRBD1	NA	TRBV28	TRBJ1-4	TGTGCCAGCAGTTTACCCCGACAGGGGTCCCCTAATGAAAAACTGTTTTTT	CASSLPRQGSPNEKLFF
TRBD1	NA	TRBV28	TRBJ1-5	TGTGCCAGCAGTTCAGGGGGCGGCAATCAGCCCCAGCATTTT	CASSSGGGNQPQHF
NA	NA	TRBV5-6	TRBJ1-4	TGTGCCAGCACCTGGGGGAGGGGTGAAAAACTGTTTTTT	CASTWGRGEKLFF
NA	NA	TRBV30	TRBJ1-6	TGTGCCTGGAGTGATAAGTCTAGCTCCTATAATTCACCCCTCCACTTT	CAWSDKSSSYNSPLHF
NA	NA	TRBV3-1/TRBV3-2	TRBJ1-6	TGTGCCAGCAGCCGCAATACAGGGAATTCACCCCTCCACTTT	CASSRNTGNSPLHF
NA	NA	TRBV28	TRBJ2-3	TGTGCCAGCAGCCACAGGGATAGCACAGATACGCAGTATTTT	CASSHRDSTDTQYF
TRBD1	NA	TRBV19	TRBJ1-6	TGTGCCAGTAGTACCTCCGGGGGGACAGGGCGTTCACCCCTCCACTTT	CASSTSGGTGRSPLHF
NA	once	TRBV4-1	TRBJ2-5	TGCGCCAGCAGGCCAAGTCTAAGACAAGAGACCCAGTACTTC	CASRPSLRQETQYF
TRBD2	NA	TRBV10-3	TRBJ2-1	TGTGCCATCACGAGGGACTACGACTACAATGAGCAGTTCTTC	CAITRDYDYNEQFF
TRBD1	NA	TRBV6-5	TRBJ1-2	TGTGCCAGCACCCTAGGGACAGGGAACTATGGCTACACCTTC	CASTLGTGNYGYTF
TRBD1	NA	TRBV9	TRBJ1-4	TGTGCCAGCAGCGTTGCACAGGGGCCGGGCGGTGAAAAACTGTTTTTT	CASSVAQGPGGEKLFF
TRBD1	once	TRBV30	TRBJ1-5	TGTGCCTTACGGACAGGGGATAATCAGCCCCAGCATTTT	CALRTGDNQPQHF
TRBD2	once	TRBV6-2/TRBV6-3	TRBJ2-7	TGTGCCAGCAGCCCCGGGGGGTCCCGCCGCGAGCAGTACTTC	CASSPGGSRREQYF
TRBD2	NA	TRBV7-2	TRBJ2-2	TGTGCCAGCAGATGGACTAGCGGGGCCCCGAACACCGGGGAGCTGTTTTTT	CASRWTSGAPNTGELFF
TRBD1	NA	TRBV7-9	TRBJ2-7	TGTGCCAGCGGGGGGGACAGGGGCGAGCAGTACTTC	CASGGDRGEQYF
NA	NA	TRBV5-6	TRBJ1-1	TGTGCCAGCAGTATCGTCAGTGACACTGAAGCTTTCTTT	CASSIVSDTEAFF
NA	NA	TRBV6-5	TRBJ1-1	TGTGCCAGCCTTCGACCAGGGGTAAGCACTGAAGCTTTCTTT	CASLRPGVSTEAFF
TRBD2	once	TRBV10-1	TRBJ2-1	TGCGCCAGCAGACCTAGCGGGGGGGCGAATGAGCAGTTCTTC	CASRPSGGANEQFF
TRBD1	few	TRBV24-1	TRBJ2-5	TGTGCCACCAGTGATCCCGGAGCAGGGGGCGGACAGACCCAGTACTTC	CATSDPGAGGGQTQYF
NA	NA	TRBV28	TRBJ1-1	TGTGCCAGCAGCGTATCGAACAGGGAATTCAACACTGAAGCTTTCTTT	CASSVSNREFNTEAFF